Following are 19 T cell receptor beta chains from one sample sequenced in a study of monozygotic twins with cystic fibrosis. Libraries were prepared by immunoSEQ multiplex PCR; TCRdb keeps only in-frame clonotypes and omits some of them. The sample lists about 36,000 clones; 84% were seen once. The sequencing input was blood. These receptors were collected from a girl aged 2-10 years with cystic fibrosis.

CDR3 loop: CAWSFRVTEAFF. The DNA for the CDR3 is TGTGCCTGGAGTTTTAGGGTCACTGAAGCTTTCTTT. This sequence joins TRBV30 and TRBJ1-1; the D is unclear. The germline gives CDR1 GTSNPN, CDR2 SVGIG (reference sequence). The CDR3 is made up of 12 amino acids. V lost 2 bases and J 4 bases, leaving 8 bases between the germline ends.

The chain combines TRBV4-1 with TRBJ1-4; D uncertain. The germline CDR1 and CDR2 sequences are MGHRA and YSYEKL. The CDR3 length is 11 residues. Trimming left V 2 bases short and J 5 bases short, with 0 bases between. The CDR3 DNA follows: TGCGCCAGCAGCCAAAATGAAAAACTGTTTTTT. Translated: CASSQNEKLFF.

V usage is TRBV5-1 and J usage is TRBJ2-2; 9 bases agree with TRBD1. Germline-derived CDR1 and CDR2 are SGHRS and YFSETQ. J gave up 2 bases and V 7 bases, and 9 bases lay outside the gene matches. This CDR3 has 16 residues. The DNA for the CDR3 is TGCGCCAGCTACGGGACAGGGTACCGAAACACCGGGGAGCTGTTTTTT. It translates to CASYGTGYRNTGELFF.

The genes are TRBV30 and TRBJ1-1, with TRBD1 matching 9 bases. V shed 5 bases, J shed 1 base, and the junction held 2 bases outside the gene matches. CDR1 and CDR2 from the germline V gene are GTSNPN and SVGIG (reference sequence). The CDR3 consists of 13 residues. In nucleotides, the CDR3 is TGTGCCTGGTCGGGACAGGGGAACACTGAAGCTTTCTTT. Translated: CAWSGQGNTEAFF.

The chain joins TRBV5-1 to TRBJ1-3; 8 bases line up with TRBD1. V lost 3 bases and J lost 4; bases outside the gene matches: 3. CDR1 is SGHRS, CDR2 YFSETQ, per germline. The CDR3 runs 14 residues. The CDR3 protein is CASSSGQVGNTIYF. CDR3 bases: TGCGCCAGCAGCTCGGGACAGGTCGGAAACACCATATATTTT. Filled out from reference TRBV5-1 and TRBJ1-3, the complete variable domain reads KAGVTQTPRYLIKTRGQQVTLSCSPISGHRSVSWYQQTPGQGLQFLFEYFSETQRNKGNFPGRFSGRQFSNSRSEMNVSTLELGDSALYLCASSSGQVGNTIYFGEGSWLTVV.

The genes are TRBV7-3 and TRBJ2-1; possible D gene TRBD2, 6 bases. The CDR3 loop spans 16 amino acids. V was clipped by 0 bases and J by 6 bases, with 15 bases between them. Germline CDR1 SGHTA, CDR2 FQGTGA. For the CDR3, the DNA is TGTGCCAGCAGCTTAACGGGACTCCCTTTACCCAATGAGCAGTTCTTC. It translates to CASSLTGLPLPNEQFF.

J is TRBJ1-2 and V is TRBV29-1; D remains ambiguous. CDR3 length: 9 amino acids. From germline, CDR1 is SQVTM and CDR2 ANQGSEA. Between the trimmed V and J ends, which lost 3 bases and 7 bases, there was a span of 3 bases. CDR3 amino acids: CSVEVGYTF. As DNA, the CDR3 is TGCAGCGTTGAGGTTGGCTACACCTTC.

The chain carries TRBV4-1 and TRBJ2-7; 8 positions match TRBD2. The germline V gene encodes CDR1 MGHRA and CDR2 YSYEKL. V shed 2 bases, J shed 3 bases, and the junction held 0 bases outside the gene matches. CDR3 length: 13 amino acids. The CDR3 DNA follows: TGCGCCAGCAGCCAACTAGCGGGCTACGAGCAGTACTTC. Its protein product is CASSQLAGYEQYF.

In this sample, this clone turned up once. This sequence joins TRBV30 and TRBJ2-7, with TRBD1 matching 10 bases. The CDR3 runs 15 residues. Germline lookup yields CDR1 GTSNPN and CDR2 SVGIG (reference sequence). V lost 2 bases to trimming and J lost 5 bases; unmatched junction nucleotides: 9. CDR3 sequence: CAWSFSLTGGNEQYF. DNA for the CDR3: TGTGCCTGGAGTTTTTCTTTGACAGGGGGCAACGAGCAGTACTTC.

The chain has TRBV2 and TRBJ2-5; 9 bases are shared with TRBD2. Germline V lookup: CDR1 SNHLY, CDR2 FYNNEI. CDR3 length equals 14 residues. V dropped 6 bases and J dropped 2; count of bases not matched to a gene: 4. The CDR3 region has the DNA TGTGCCAGCAGCCTCGGACTAGCGCAAGAGACCCAGTACTTC. Protein sequence: CASSLGLAQETQYF.

The chain couples TRBV5-8 to TRBJ2-7; no clear D. This CDR3 spans 13 amino acids. V lost 8 bases and J lost 2, with 14 bases in between. Germline CDR1 SGHTS, CDR2 YDEGEE. The CDR3 sequence: CASSPSQPYEQYF. In DNA form, the CDR3 reads TGTGCCAGTAGCCCTTCCCAGCCCTACGAGCAGTACTTC.

The V and J genes are TRBV7-2 and TRBJ2-1; 11 bases line up with TRBD2. Germline assignment: CDR1 SGHTA and CDR2 FQGNSA. This CDR3 has 15 amino acids. V trimming: 5 bases; J trimming: 2 bases; junction bases outside the gene matches: 2. The CDR3 region has the DNA TGTGCCAGCAGCCCACTAGCGGGGGCCTACAATGAGCAGTTCTTC. Translation gives CASSPLAGAYNEQFF.

The V gene is TRBV18, the J gene TRBJ2-7; D gene unclear. CDR1 and CDR2 (germline): KGHSH, LQKENI. V shed 3 bases and J shed 1 base, with 7 bases lying between them. The CDR3 totals 13 residues. As DNA, the CDR3 is TGTGCCAGCTCACCGGGTACGTCCTACGAGCAGTACTTC. This codes for CASSPGTSYEQYF.

The rearrangement links TRBV13 to TRBJ2-5; tentatively, D is TRBD1 (6 bases). V lost 5 bases to trimming and J lost 4 bases, with 23 bases between them. This CDR3 spans 17 amino acids. The V gene's germline CDR1 is PRHDT and CDR2 FYEKMQ (reference sequence). The CDR3 reads CASSPPSRDITRETQYF. In nucleotides, the CDR3 is TGTGCCAGCAGCCCCCCATCTCGGGACATAACTAGAGAGACCCAGTACTTC. Full variable domain (remainder filled in from reference TRBV13 and TRBJ2-5): AAGVIQSPRHLIKEKRETATLKCYPIPRHDTVYWYQQGPGQDPQFLISFYEKMQSDKGSIPDRFSAQQFSDYHSELNMSSLELGDSALYFCASSPPSRDITRETQYFGPGTRLLVL.

The V call is TRBV5-5, the J call TRBJ1-5; weak D call: TRBD1 (6 bases). Germline assignment: CDR1 SGHKS and CDR2 YYEKEE (reference sequence). V gave up 3 bases and J gave up 6 bases, with 13 bases separating them. The CDR3 has 14 amino acids. The CDR3 nucleotides read TGTGCCAGCAGCTGGGACAAGGCCCGTCAGCCCCAGCATTTT. Protein sequence: CASSWDKARQPQHF.

This rearrangement joins TRBV11-2 to TRBJ2-4, with unresolved D. Trimming left V 5 bases short and J 0 bases short, with 5 bases between. Germline CDR1 reads SGHAT; CDR2 reads FQNNGV. The CDR3 sequence is 13 residues long. The DNA of the CDR3 is TGTGCCAGCAGCCGGCTAGCCAAAAACATTCAGTACTTC. It specifies CASSRLAKNIQYF.

The V gene is TRBV5-4, the J gene TRBJ1-6, with TRBD1 identical over 9 bases. Germline lookup yields CDR1 SGHNT and CDR2 YYREEE (reference sequence). The ends lost 1 base at V and 8 bases at J; junction bases unmatched: 1. The CDR3 extends over 14 amino acids. CDR3 in DNA: TGTGCCAGCAGCTTGAGACAGGGGGATTCACCCCTCCACTTT. Its translation: CASSLRQGDSPLHF.

This clone was observed a few times. V gene TRBV11-2 combines with J gene TRBJ2-7; D may be TRBD1 (6 bases). Germline-derived CDR1 and CDR2 are SGHAT and FQNNGV. V shed 5 bases and J shed 1 base, with 9 bases lying between them. CDR3 size: 13 residues. The CDR3 DNA sequence: TGTGCCAGCAGCGACAGGCTTTCCTACGAGCAGTACTTC. Amino acid sequence: CASSDRLSYEQYF.

This clone was observed a few times. The rearrangement links TRBV5-1 to TRBJ2-7; 12 nucleotides line up with TRBD1. V trimming: 4 bases; J trimming: 5 bases; junction bases outside the gene matches: 7. Looked up from germline, CDR1 is SGHRS and CDR2 is YFSETQ. The CDR3 contains 15 residues. CDR3 in amino acids: CASSPLGTGGNEQYF. In DNA, the CDR3 is TGCGCCAGCAGCCCCCTTGGGACAGGGGGCAACGAGCAGTACTTC.